These 23 T cell receptor beta chains came from one sample sequenced in a study of tumor and adjacent non-tumor tissue in lung cancer (dated 2018 in TCRdb). The method behind the library was multiplex PCR. TCRdb lists the instrument as Illumina HiSeq 2500. TCRbeta libraries were built by three rounds of nested PCR using primers (Table S4), following protocols modified from ARM-PCR. TCRdb trimmed public reads at Q25 via fastp, called clones via MiXCR and kept in-frame beta chains. Identical CDR3 proteins give one entry, which carries the most common genes and DNA. Here the sample has 100,000 to 120,000 distinct CDR3 sequences; over 75% occur a single time. Jointly, the top ten make up approximately 22% of the sample. RNA was isolated from bulk unsorted tissue, and RNA quality was assessed with a NanoDrop ND-1000 and an Agilent 2100. Sequencing input: lung tumor tissue. Receptors originate from a man between 65 and 85 years old with non-small cell lung cancer.

A note on this clonotype: Its ends do not fully match the called genes, so a read error is possible. The CDR3 sequence: CAGSLGGGTSGYNEQFF. As DNA, the CDR3 is TGTGCCGGCAGCCTAGGAGGGGGGACTAGCGGATACAATGAGCAGTTCTTC. The V call is TRBV9, the J call TRBJ2-1; 11 bases are shared with TRBD2. In germline, CDR1 is SGDLS, CDR2 YYNGEE. The CDR3 sequence is 17 residues long.

As concerns this clonotype: The junction shows a germline mismatch at one end, possibly a read error. The chain joins TRBV12-5 to TRBJ1-2; D unresolved. This CDR3 is built from 14 residues. CDR1 and CDR2 from the germline V gene are LGHNT and FRNRAP. The CDR3 nucleotides read TGTGTTAGTGGTTTGTCGACGTTGACATGGTGGGACACCTTC. Its translation is CVSGLSTLTWWDTF.

About this clonotype: Mismatch with germline at one junction end may stem from a read error. This chain joins TRBV6-5 and TRBJ2-1; D uncertain. CDR1 is MNHEY and CDR2 is SVGAGI in the germline V gene. This CDR3 is 13 amino acids long. Written as DNA, the CDR3 is TGTGCCAGCAGAATGGGATTCTACAATGAGCATTTCTTC. It yields the protein CASRMGFYNEHFF.

Of note for this clonotype: Germline is not matched at one junction end, which may reflect a read error. The rearrangement joins TRBV6-5 to TRBJ2-1; the D is unclear. The CDR3 runs 14 residues. Germline V lookup: CDR1 MNHEY, CDR2 SVGAGI. CDR3 region: CVSSYSSVSKEQFF. The CDR3 region has the DNA TGTGTCAGCAGTTACTCGTCAGTTTCCAAAGAGCAGTTCTTC.

Comments on this clonotype: A junction end diverges from the germline sequence, so it may reflect a read error. V is TRBV11-2 and J is TRBJ2-2, with a possible D match to TRBD2 (5 bases). The CDR3 is 16 residues long. Germline CDR1 and CDR2: SGHAT and FQNNGV. CDR3 nucleotide sequence: TGTGCCAGCAGCTCAGTGGGCACAAGGGTTGCTGGGGAGCTGTCTTTT. This sequence encodes CASSSVGTRVAGELSF.

This clonotype was found a few times. A read error is possible here, since a much larger clone lies one base away. The V call is TRBV5-1, the J call TRBJ2-1; no definite D call. Germline V CDR1 and CDR2: SGHRS, YFSETQ. V lost 6 bases and J 0 bases, leaving 19 bases between the germline ends. The CDR3 has 17 residues. The CDR3 DNA reads TGCGCCAGCACCCTCATCCCCGGCAGTAGCTCCTACAATGAGCAGTTCTTC. Translation gives CASTLIPGSSSYNEQFF. Full variable domain (rest looked up from reference TRBV5-1 and TRBJ2-1): KAGVTQTPRYLIKTRGQQVTLSCSPISGHRSVSWYQQTPGQGLQFLFEYFSETQRNKGNFPGRFSGRQFSNSRSEMNVSTLELGDSALYLCASTLIPGSSSYNEQFFGPGTRLTVL.

Regarding this clonotype: At one end the junction does not follow the germline gene, possibly because of a read error. The chain uses TRBV5-5 and TRBJ1-2, with D uncertain. Germline CDR1 reads SGHKS; CDR2 reads YYEKEE (reference sequence). The CDR3 has 15 residues. The DNA for the CDR3 is TGTGGCAGCAGACCCCTAGAAGGAGCTAACTATAGCTACACCTTC. It specifies CGSRPLEGANYSYTF. The variable domain in full, with the rest retrieved from reference TRBV5-5 and TRBJ1-2, is DAGVTQSPTHLIKTRGQQVTLRCSPISGHKSVSWYQQVLGQGPQFIFQYYEKEERGRGNFPDRFSARQFPNYSSELNVNALLLGDSALYLCGSRPLEGANYSYTFGSGTRLTVV.

This clonotype was observed a handful of times. A much larger clone sits a single nucleotide away, making a read error possible. This chain joins TRBV12-3 or TRBV12-4 and TRBJ1-2; no clear D. The CDR3 consists of 14 residues. Here the CDR3 DNA reads TGTGCCCGCAGTTTAGCGGTGAGCTTCCGTGGCTACACCTTC. It yields the protein CARSLAVSFRGYTF.

Remarks on this clonotype: The junction and the germline gene differ at one end; a read error may be behind it. This sequence joins TRBV7-9 and TRBJ1-2; weak D call: TRBD1 (5 bases). CDR1 and CDR2 from the germline V gene are SEHNR and FQNEAQ (reference sequence). The CDR3 length is 16 residues. The CDR3 reads CASRFARDQNVYDYTF. CDR3 sequence (DNA): TGTGCCAGCAGATTTGCCCGGGACCAGAACGTCTATGACTACACCTTC.

This clonotype was found once. The rearrangement links TRBV20-1 to TRBJ2-2, with D perhaps TRBD1 or TRBD2 (5 bases each). From germline, CDR1 is DFQATT and CDR2 SNEGSKA (reference sequence). The V and J ends lost 8 bases and 4 bases respectively, with 17 bases between them. This CDR3 contains 14 residues. CDR3 sequence (DNA): TGCAGTATCAGGGACGACGTGGTCACCGGGGAGCTGTTTTTT. Translated: CSIRDDVVTGELFF.

In the case of this clonotype: The junction differs from germline at one of its ends, possibly a read error. V gene TRBV12-3 or TRBV12-4 combines with J gene TRBJ2-5; 10 bases fit TRBD2. The CDR3 has 20 amino acids. CDR3 in amino acids: CASRKSDHPTSGLPLETQYF. CDR3 DNA: TGTGCCAGCAGAAAAAGCGACCACCCGACTAGCGGGCTCCCCCTGGAGACCCAATACTTC.

About this clonotype itself: Mismatch with germline at one junction end may stem from a read error. The gene calls are TRBV6-6 and TRBJ1-1; D uncertain. Germline V gives CDR1 MNHNY, CDR2 SVGAGI (reference sequence). This CDR3 is built from 14 residues. The CDR3 loop reads CASSYQVGSTEAFF. The DNA for the CDR3 is TGTGCCAGTAGTTATCAAGTGGGGAGCACTGAAGCTTTCTTT.

J is TRBJ2-7 and V is TRBV29-1; D not resolved. From germline, CDR1 is SQVTM and CDR2 ANQGSEA. CDR3 length: 13 amino acids. V lost 5 bases and J 2 bases, leaving 13 bases between the germline ends. The CDR3 sequence: CSVRLVGPYEQYF. The CDR3, as DNA: TGCAGCGTTAGACTGGTGGGCCCCTACGAGCAGTACTTC.

In its sample, this clonotype was seen a few times. One end of the junction fails to match germline, which may point to a read error. The chain uses TRBV11-1 and TRBJ1-2, with TRBD1 identical over 7 bases. Germline assignment: CDR1 SGHAT and CDR2 FQDESV (reference sequence). The CDR3 loop spans 15 amino acids. This chain's CDR3 is CANSLDGTAPDGYTF. The DNA for the CDR3 is TGTGCCAACAGCTTAGACGGGACAGCTCCTGATGGCTACACCTTC.

This clonotype was detected many times. The rearrangement joins TRBV19 to TRBJ2-5; D is unclear. The CDR3 runs 11 residues. Trimming took 3 bases from V and 5 from J, leaving 4 bases between them. Germline V gene sequence: CDR1 LNHDA, CDR2 SQIVND (reference sequence). The CDR3 coding sequence is TGTGCCAGTAGTATCCGGGAGACCCAGTACTTC. Protein: CASSIRETQYF.

This chain uses TRBV6-5 with TRBJ2-3, with D unresolved. V was trimmed by 5 bases and J by 2 bases, leaving 17 bases between them. CDR3 length equals 16 residues. The germline CDR1 and CDR2 sequences are MNHEY and SVGAGI. CDR3 amino acids: CASSPGYTVNTDTQYF. The CDR3 DNA sequence: TGTGCCAGCAGTCCCGGCTACACGGTGAACACAGATACGCAGTATTTT.

With respect to this clonotype: With a much larger clone just one base away, this may be a read error. CDR3 amino acids: CRARGSSDTQYF. The CDR3 nucleotides read TGCAGAGCTAGGGGGAGCTCAGATACGCAGTATTTT. This chain joins TRBV20-1 and TRBJ2-3; D possibly corresponds to TRBD1 (6 bases). The CDR3 sequence is 12 residues long. In germline, CDR1 is DFQATT, CDR2 SNEGSKA (reference sequence).

This clonotype was recorded at least ten times. The V call is TRBV20-1, the J call TRBJ1-2; D unresolved. The germline V gene encodes CDR1 DFQATT and CDR2 SNEGSKA (reference sequence). This CDR3 has 13 residues. Between the trimmed V and J ends, which lost 6 bases and 2 bases, there was a span of 13 bases. CDR3 sequence: CSASGSRNYGYTF. Here the CDR3 DNA reads TGCAGTGCCTCAGGAAGCAGGAACTATGGCTACACCTTC.

About this clonotype: At one boundary the junction diverges from the germline segment, which might be a read error. The gene calls are TRBV11-3 and TRBJ1-1, with D uncertain. There are 16 residues in the CDR3. Germline V gives CDR1 SGHNT, CDR2 YENEEA. In nucleotides, the CDR3 is TGTGTCAGCTGCTTAAAGACAAGGTGGATGAACACTGAGGCTTTCTTT. Protein: CVSCLKTRWMNTEAFF.

As concerns this clonotype: A read error is likely, as this CDR3 ends without the conserved phenylalanine or tryptophan. The limits of the CDR3 on the DNA are not certain, so only TCRdb's listed CDR3 is given. The CDR3 loop reads CASSSPGGSDHSPHHY. This rearrangement joins TRBV5-6 to TRBJ1-6. Termini included, the CDR3 measures 16 amino acids. Germline CDR1 reads SGHDT; CDR2 reads YYEEEE.

To note about this clonotype: A read error may account for a junction end that differs from germline. The chain joins TRBV14 to TRBJ2-5, with 8 bases fitting TRBD2. Germline V gives CDR1 SGHDN, CDR2 FVKESK. CDR3 length equals 11 residues. Here the CDR3 reads CASNQAGAQYF. In nucleotides, the CDR3 is TGTGCCAGCAATCAAGCGGGGGCCCAATACTTC.

The V gene is TRBV6-2 or TRBV6-3, the J gene TRBJ2-3; D might be TRBD1 (5 bases). Germline CDR1 is MNHEY and CDR2 is SVGEGT. The CDR3 covers 17 residues. The germline V and J ends were trimmed by 2 bases and 8 bases, with 23 bases remaining between them. CDR3 sequence reads: CASSYPMTVGHQITQYF. The CDR3 DNA follows: TGTGCCAGCAGTTACCCGATGACAGTGGGCCACCAGATTACGCAGTATTTT.

Details on this clonotype: The junction and the germline gene differ at one end; a read error may be behind it. The chain combines TRBV4-3 with TRBJ2-1, with 8 bases fitting TRBD1. CDR3 length: 16 amino acids. The germline V gene has CDR1 LGHNA and CDR2 YSLEER. The CDR3 spells CASSQDGQGSYNEHFF. The DNA for the CDR3 is TGTGCCAGCAGCCAAGATGGACAGGGTTCCTACAATGAGCACTTCTTC.